These T cell receptor beta chains were read from a single sample in a study of blood T cell repertoires in COVID-19. Only in-frame clones appear in the TCRdb table, and some are missing; sequencing was by immunoSEQ multiplex PCR. The sample yields about 440,000 clones, about 90% seen once. Specimen: PBMCs or T cells enriched from blood (not recorded which). The receptor set was obtained from a woman aged 18-29 years with acute COVID-19. Both conserved end residues are part of each CDR3. The D gene is left open where the match is weak. The size field is filled for only some rows; it gives once, few, many or a size class.

>NA|TRBV11-3|NA|TRBJ2-2
CASSLSDSLSFTGELFF
TGTGCCAGCAGCTTAAGCGACAGTCTTAGTTTCACCGGGGAGCTGTTTTTT
>TRBD2|TRBV4-1|NA|TRBJ2-5
CASSQRGLAETQYF
TGCGCCAGCAGCCAGCGGGGGTTGGCAGAAACCCAGTACTTC
>NA|TRBV27|once|TRBJ2-5
CASSRGQVQETQYF
TGTGCCAGCAGTCGGGGACAAGTACAAGAGACCCAGTACTTC
>TRBD1|TRBV11-2|NA|TRBJ2-7
CASSFGTGHSYEQYF
TGTGCCAGCAGCTTCGGGACAGGGCATTCCTACGAGCAGTACTTC
>TRBD2|TRBV15|few|TRBJ2-7
CATSREKLAGGTYEQYF
TGTGCCACCAGCAGAGAAAAACTAGCGGGAGGGACCTACGAGCAGTACTTC
>TRBD2|TRBV6-4|NA|TRBJ2-3
CASSDSIRLAGRDTQYF
TGTGCCAGCAGTGACTCGATCCGGCTAGCGGGAAGAGATACGCAGTATTTT
>TRBD2|TRBV7-2|NA|TRBJ2-3
CASSAGLAGDTQYF
TGTGCCAGCAGCGCGGGACTAGCGGGCGATACGCAGTATTTT
>NA|TRBV7-2|once|TRBJ1-2
CASSFPGSRGGYTF
TGTGCCAGCAGCTTTCCCGGGTCTAGGGGAGGCTACACCTTC
>NA|TRBV28|NA|TRBJ1-5
CASSLGGRGSNQPQHF
TGTGCCAGCAGTTTAGGAGGCCGCGGCAGCAATCAGCCCCAGCATTTT
>TRBD1|TRBV18|NA|TRBJ2-2
CASSPGTGNTGELFF
TGTGCCAGCTCACCAGGGACAGGGAACACCGGGGAGCTGTTTTTT
>TRBD1|TRBV19|NA|TRBJ1-2
CASSMRTADRGKEDGYTF
TGTGCCAGTAGTATGAGAACCGCGGACAGGGGGAAAGAAGATGGCTACACCTTC
>TRBD1|TRBV18|NA|TRBJ2-5
CASSSGQGQWETQYF
TGTGCCAGCTCGTCGGGACAGGGACAATGGGAGACCCAGTACTTC
>TRBD1|TRBV3-1/TRBV3-2|NA|TRBJ1-1
CASTGTGGYTEAFF
TGTGCCAGCACCGGGACAGGGGGTTACACTGAAGCTTTCTTT
>NA|TRBV30|NA|TRBJ1-1
CAWKGDQNMNTEAFF
TGTGCCTGGAAGGGGGACCAGAACATGAACACTGAAGCTTTCTTT
>NA|TRBV25-1|few|TRBJ1-5
CASSEYTENQPQHF
TGTGCCAGCAGTGAATATACAGAAAATCAGCCCCAGCATTTT
>NA|TRBV6-5|NA|TRBJ1-2
CASSYSTRTRYYGYTF
TGTGCCAGCAGTTACTCGACTCGGACACGCTACTATGGCTACACCTTC
>NA|TRBV18|NA|TRBJ1-2
CASSPPFRVYGYTF
TGTGCCAGCTCACCACCTTTCAGGGTGTATGGCTACACCTTC
>NA|TRBV15|NA|TRBJ1-1
CATSRAGLLNTEAFF
TGTGCCACCAGCAGAGCCGGTCTTTTGAACACTGAAGCTTTCTTT
>TRBD2|TRBV5-6|NA|TRBJ2-7
CASSKSGSSYEQYF
TGTGCCAGCAGCAAAAGCGGGAGTTCCTACGAGCAGTACTTC
>NA|TRBV19|NA|TRBJ2-5
CASRGGPQETQYF
TGTGCCAGTAGAGGGGGTCCCCAAGAGACCCAGTACTTC
>TRBD2|TRBV2|NA|TRBJ2-3
CASRVLAGVLSTDTQYF
TGTGCCAGCAGGGTTCTAGCGGGGGTTTTAAGCACAGATACGCAGTATTTT
>NA|TRBV7-6|NA|TRBJ1-3
CASSLFSTGNGNTIYF
TGTGCCAGCAGCTTATTTTCAACAGGCAATGGAAACACCATATATTTT
>TRBD1|TRBV12-3/TRBV12-4|NA|TRBJ1-2
CASRPGQYYGYTF
TGTGCCAGCAGACCGGGACAGTACTATGGCTACACCTTC
>NA|TRBV12-3/TRBV12-4|NA|TRBJ1-2
CASRDTGLGGYTF
TGTGCCAGCAGGGATACAGGGTTGGGAGGCTACACCTTC
>NA|TRBV6-1|few|TRBJ2-7
CASSEWSAGLQGEQYF
TGTGCCAGCAGTGAATGGTCGGCAGGTCTACAGGGCGAGCAGTACTTC
>NA|TRBV20-1|NA|TRBJ1-1
CSASRAAMNTEAFF
TGCAGTGCTAGTCGAGCCGCTATGAACACTGAAGCTTTCTTT
>TRBD2|TRBV6-4|NA|TRBJ2-2
CASSDRKGLGNTGELFF
TGTGCCAGCAGTGACCGAAAGGGACTAGGAAACACCGGGGAGCTGTTTTTT
>TRBD1|TRBV4-1|NA|TRBJ2-5
CASSPPGQGRGETQYF
TGCGCCAGCAGCCCCCCGGGACAGGGGAGGGGAGAGACCCAGTACTTC
>TRBD2|TRBV3-1/TRBV3-2|NA|TRBJ2-7
CASSQRLAGNEQYF
TGTGCCAGCAGCCAGCGACTAGCGGGTAACGAGCAGTACTTC
>NA|TRBV9|NA|TRBJ2-7
CASSVEEGGSYEQYF
TGTGCCAGCAGCGTAGAGGAGGGCGGCTCCTACGAGCAGTACTTC
>NA|TRBV9|NA|TRBJ2-3
CASSPGALLAGERGDTQYF
TGTGCCAGCAGCCCAGGGGCTCTGCTGGCTGGGGAAAGAGGAGATACGCAGTATTTT
>TRBD1|TRBV12-3/TRBV12-4|NA|TRBJ1-2
CASSFDRDGYTF
TGTGCCAGCAGTTTTGACAGGGATGGCTACACCTTC
>NA|TRBV11-3|NA|TRBJ1-6
CASSTSRQINSPLHF
TGTGCCAGCAGCACGAGTCGACAGATAAATTCACCCCTCCACTTT
>NA|TRBV10-2|NA|TRBJ1-3
CASRAGTITGLPGNTIYF
TGCGCCAGCAGGGCCGGGACAATCACGGGATTGCCTGGAAACACCATATATTTT
>TRBD1|TRBV5-1|NA|TRBJ2-7
CASSPGQGNYEQYF
TGCGCCAGCAGCCCCGGACAGGGGAACTACGAGCAGTACTTC
>TRBD1|TRBV7-2|NA|TRBJ2-5
CASSTDRGDETQYF
TGTGCCAGCAGCACCGACAGGGGTGACGAGACCCAGTACTTC
>NA|TRBV4-1|NA|TRBJ2-3
CASSQQADTQYF
TGCGCCAGCAGCCAACAGGCAGATACGCAGTATTTT
>TRBD1|TRBV7-2|few|TRBJ1-2
CASSLGDRVYGYTF
TGTGCCAGCAGCTTAGGAGACAGGGTCTATGGCTACACCTTC
>NA|TRBV7-8|NA|TRBJ1-1
CASRLQGFEGTEAFF
TGTGCCAGCAGGCTACAGGGATTTGAAGGCACTGAAGCTTTCTTT
>NA|TRBV2|NA|TRBJ2-1
CASSGAGRVLVF
TGTGCCAGCAGTGGTGCCGGGAGAGTCTTAGTCTTC
>TRBD1|TRBV3-1/TRBV3-2|NA|TRBJ2-6
CASSHTGTGGSGANVLTF
TGTGCCAGCAGCCACACCGGGACAGGAGGGTCTGGGGCCAACGTCCTGACTTTC